This T cell receptor beta chain was recorded in a study of shared clonotypes between healthy human individuals. All of the donors resided in Nashville, Tennessee, and each was a Caucasian adult. In the case of this clone: Its matching antigen is unknown.

Study-wide results and caveats: Measured sharing among donors was expected to vary with sequencing depth.

TCRdb's copy holds only in-frame clones and misses some; the assay was immunoSEQ multiplex PCR. The table includes about 2.4 million clones, roughly 93% detected once. This CDR3 is 15 amino acids long. Germline V lookup: CDR1 SGDLS, CDR2 YYNGEE. The V and J ends lost 4 bases and 9 bases respectively, with 20 bases between them. The rearrangement uses TRBV9 and TRBJ2-1; D might be TRBD2 (6 bases). Sequencing used naive CD4+ T cells from PBMCs. Regarding subset: CD45RA+ positively selected. The TCR was taken from a man between 18 and 29 years old in good health. Some clones in this sample may be carry-over from other donors' samples. CDR3 DNA sequence: TGTGCCAGCAGCCCCAGCGGAGGGGCTTGGGCTGAGCAGTTCTTC. This encodes CASSPSGGAWAEQFF.